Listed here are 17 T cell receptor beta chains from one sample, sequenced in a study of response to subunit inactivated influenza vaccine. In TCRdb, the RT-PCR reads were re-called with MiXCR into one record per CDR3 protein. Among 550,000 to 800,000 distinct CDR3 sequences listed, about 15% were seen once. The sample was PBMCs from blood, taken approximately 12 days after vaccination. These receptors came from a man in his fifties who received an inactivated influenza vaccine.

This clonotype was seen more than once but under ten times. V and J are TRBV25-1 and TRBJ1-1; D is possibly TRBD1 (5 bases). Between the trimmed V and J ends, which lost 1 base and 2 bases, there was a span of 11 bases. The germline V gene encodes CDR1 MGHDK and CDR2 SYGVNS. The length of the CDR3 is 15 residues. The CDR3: CASSESGDYNTEAFF. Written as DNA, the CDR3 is TGTGCCAGCAGTGAATCGGGGGACTACAACACTGAAGCTTTCTTT.

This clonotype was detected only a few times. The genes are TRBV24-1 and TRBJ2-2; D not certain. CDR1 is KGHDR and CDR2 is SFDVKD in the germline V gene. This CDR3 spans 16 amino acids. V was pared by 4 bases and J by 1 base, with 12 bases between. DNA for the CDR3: TGTGCCACCAGTGACCCCCACCAGGTGAACACCGGGGAGCTGTTTTTT. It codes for CATSDPHQVNTGELFF.

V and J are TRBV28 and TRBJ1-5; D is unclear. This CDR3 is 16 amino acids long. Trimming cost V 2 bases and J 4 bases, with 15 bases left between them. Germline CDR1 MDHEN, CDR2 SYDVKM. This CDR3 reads CASSLLAEYGNQPQHF. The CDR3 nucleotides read TGTGCCAGCAGTTTACTGGCGGAGTACGGAAATCAGCCCCAGCATTTT.

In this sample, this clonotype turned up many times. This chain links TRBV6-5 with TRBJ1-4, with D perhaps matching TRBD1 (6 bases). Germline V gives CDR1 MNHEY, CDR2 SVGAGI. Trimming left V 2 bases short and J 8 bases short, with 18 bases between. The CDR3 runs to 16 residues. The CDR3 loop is CASSYEMGGRGEKLFF. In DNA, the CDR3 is TGTGCCAGCAGTTACGAGATGGGGGGCCGAGGGGAAAAACTGTTTTTT.

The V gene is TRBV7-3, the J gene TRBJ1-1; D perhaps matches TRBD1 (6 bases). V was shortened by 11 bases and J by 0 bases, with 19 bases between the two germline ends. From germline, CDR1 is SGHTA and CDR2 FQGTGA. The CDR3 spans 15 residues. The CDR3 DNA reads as TGTGCCGGAAAACACAGGGACGCCCTGAACACTGAAGCTTTCTTT. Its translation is CAGKHRDALNTEAFF.

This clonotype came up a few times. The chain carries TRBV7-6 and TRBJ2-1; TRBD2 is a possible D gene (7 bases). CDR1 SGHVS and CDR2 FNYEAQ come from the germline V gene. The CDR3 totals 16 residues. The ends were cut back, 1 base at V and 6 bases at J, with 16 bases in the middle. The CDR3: CASSLGGGGIGNEQFF. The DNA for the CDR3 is TGTGCCAGCAGCTTAGGAGGGGGGGGGATTGGCAATGAGCAGTTCTTC. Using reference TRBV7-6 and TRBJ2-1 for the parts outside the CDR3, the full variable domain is GAGVSQSPRYKVTKRGQDVALRCDPISGHVSLYWYRQALGQGPEFLTYFNYEAQQDKSGLPNDRFSAERPEGSISTLTIQRTEQRDSAMYRCASSLGGGGIGNEQFFGPGTRLTVL.

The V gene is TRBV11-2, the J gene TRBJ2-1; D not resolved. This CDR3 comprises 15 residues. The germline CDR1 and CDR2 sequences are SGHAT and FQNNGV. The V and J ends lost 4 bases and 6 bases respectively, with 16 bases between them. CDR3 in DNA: TGTGCCAGCAGCTCTATGACCGGTCTGGGCAATGAGCAGTTCTTC. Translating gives CASSSMTGLGNEQFF.

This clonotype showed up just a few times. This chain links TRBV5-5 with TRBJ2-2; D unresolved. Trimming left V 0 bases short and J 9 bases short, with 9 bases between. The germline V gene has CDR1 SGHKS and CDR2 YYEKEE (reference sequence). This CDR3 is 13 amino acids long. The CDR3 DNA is TGTGCCAGCAGCTTGGCGGGCAGCCGGGAGCTGTTTTTT. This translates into CASSLAGSRELFF.

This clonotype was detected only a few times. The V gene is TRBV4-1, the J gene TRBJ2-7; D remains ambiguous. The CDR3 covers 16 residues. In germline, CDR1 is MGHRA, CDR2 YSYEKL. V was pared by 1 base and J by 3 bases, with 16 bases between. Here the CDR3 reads CASSQGLLENSYEQYF. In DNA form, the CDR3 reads TGCGCCAGCAGCCAAGGCCTCCTAGAAAACAGCTACGAGCAGTACTTC.

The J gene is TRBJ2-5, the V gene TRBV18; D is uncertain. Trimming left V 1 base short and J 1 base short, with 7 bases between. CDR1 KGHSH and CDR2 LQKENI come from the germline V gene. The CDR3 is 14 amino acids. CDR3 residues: CASSPLGFQETQYF. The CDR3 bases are TGTGCCAGCTCACCACTGGGGTTCCAAGAGACCCAGTACTTC.

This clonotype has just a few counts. The CDR3 region has the DNA TGCGCCAGCAGCCAAGATATAGGGGGTCCCTACGAGCAGTACTTC. It is translated as CASSQDIGGPYEQYF. This chain connects TRBV4-1 to TRBJ2-7; a weak D match, TRBD1 (6 bases). The CDR3 has 15 amino acids. CDR1 is MGHRA, CDR2 YSYEKL, per germline. Trimming took off 0 bases at V and 2 bases at J, with 11 bases between the two ends.

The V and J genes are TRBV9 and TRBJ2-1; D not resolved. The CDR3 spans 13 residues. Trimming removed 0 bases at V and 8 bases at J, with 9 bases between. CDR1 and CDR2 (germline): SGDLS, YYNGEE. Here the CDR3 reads CASSVGKWDEQFF. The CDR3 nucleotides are TGTGCCAGCAGCGTAGGAAAATGGGATGAGCAGTTCTTC. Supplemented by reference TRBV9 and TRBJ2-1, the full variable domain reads DSGVTQTPKHLITATGQRVTLRCSPRSGDLSVYWYQQSLDQGLQFLIQYYNGEERAKGNILERFSAQQFPDLHSELNLSSLELGDSALYFCASSVGKWDEQFFGPGTRLTVL.

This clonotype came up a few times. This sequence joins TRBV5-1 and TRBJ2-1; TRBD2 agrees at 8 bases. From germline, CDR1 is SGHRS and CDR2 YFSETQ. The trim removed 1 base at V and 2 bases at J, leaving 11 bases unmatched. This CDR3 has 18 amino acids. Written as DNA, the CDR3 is TGCGCCAGCAGCTTGCGGGGGGTTTTACTAGCGGCCTACAATGAGCAGTTCTTC. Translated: CASSLRGVLLAAYNEQFF. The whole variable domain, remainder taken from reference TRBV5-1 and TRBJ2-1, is KAGVTQTPRYLIKTRGQQVTLSCSPISGHRSVSWYQQTPGQGLQFLFEYFSETQRNKGNFPGRFSGRQFSNSRSEMNVSTLELGDSALYLCASSLRGVLLAAYNEQFFGPGTRLTVL.

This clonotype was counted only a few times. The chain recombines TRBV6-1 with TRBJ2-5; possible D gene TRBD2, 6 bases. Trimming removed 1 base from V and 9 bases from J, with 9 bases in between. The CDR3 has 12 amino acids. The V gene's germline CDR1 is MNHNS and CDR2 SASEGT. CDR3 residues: CASSEGGDPQYF. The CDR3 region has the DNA TGTGCCAGCAGTGAAGGGGGGGATCCCCAGTACTTC.

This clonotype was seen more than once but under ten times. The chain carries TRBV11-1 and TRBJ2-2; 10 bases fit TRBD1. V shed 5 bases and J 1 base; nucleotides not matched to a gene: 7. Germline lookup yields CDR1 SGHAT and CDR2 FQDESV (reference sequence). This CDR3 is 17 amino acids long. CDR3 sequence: CASSRDGQGGNTGELFF. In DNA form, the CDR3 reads TGTGCCAGCAGCCGCGACGGACAGGGGGGGAACACCGGGGAGCTGTTTTTT.

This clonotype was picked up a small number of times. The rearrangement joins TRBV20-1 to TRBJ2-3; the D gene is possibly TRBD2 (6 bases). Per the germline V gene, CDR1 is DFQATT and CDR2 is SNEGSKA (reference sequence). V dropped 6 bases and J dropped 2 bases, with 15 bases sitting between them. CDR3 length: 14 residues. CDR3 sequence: CSAPPGGNTDTQYF. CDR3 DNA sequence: TGCAGTGCCCCCCCCGGGGGAAACACAGATACGCAGTATTTT.

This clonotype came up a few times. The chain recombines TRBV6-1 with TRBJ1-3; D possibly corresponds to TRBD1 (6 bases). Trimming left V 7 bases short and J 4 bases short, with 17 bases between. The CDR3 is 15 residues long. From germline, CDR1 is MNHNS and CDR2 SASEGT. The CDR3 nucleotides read TGTGCCAGCACCCCGCTCGGGGGGCCCGGAAACACCATATATTTT. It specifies CASTPLGGPGNTIYF.